This entry is about one TCR beta chain. This clonotype has at least ten counts. Its antigen is unknown. Nothing much larger sits one base from this clone, and base qualities are not available. The data originate from a study of HIV-infected patients and healthy controls (dated by TCRdb to 2013 to 2016). Study-level background: The question the study tested was whether immune perturbation and reconstitution could be captured by deep TCR repertoire sequencing of small blood samples from HIV patients.

Whole blood was used without cell fractionation, so the repertoire reflected all unsorted peripheral T cells. Ten uninfected healthy donors were sampled as controls, and four of these ten donors were sampled twice approximately three months apart. For RNA extraction, 2 to 3 ml of peripheral blood was collected into Tempus tubes. Residual genomic DNA was removed with the TURBO-DNase kit and globin mRNA was depleted with GLOBINclear. Reverse transcription of approximately 500 ng RNA was performed with SuperScript III using primers directed against the alpha and beta constant regions. Separate alpha and beta chain libraries were made by chain-specific third strand synthesis with multiplexing indices. The protocol used a single primer pair to amplify all rearrangements within a chain, which avoided primer bias, and attached molecular barcodes to each cDNA molecule. Purified cDNA was ligated with T4 RNA Ligase 1 onto a 5' RACE adapter bearing a random hexamer and the SP2 sequencing primer site. Second strand synthesis was primed from the SP2 site with Phusion polymerase, using slow temperature ramps to favor optimal annealing. Two random hexamer sequences, both added before amplification and joined together, made up the 12-nucleotide barcode of each molecule. A short first PCR added P5 and P7 adapter elements plus a second index, followed by a roughly 25-cycle amplification PCR with P5s and P7 primers. Libraries received roughly 26 PCR cycles in total, were quantified on a Qubit, sized on a Bioanalyzer, and diluted to around 4 nM. Sequencing of the normalized libraries was performed on an Illumina MiSeq with 2 x 250 paired-end kits. Into 9.5 to 10 ul Tris-Cl, the reverse transcription reactions were eluted following cleanup on MinElute columns. Adapter ligations ran for approximately 25 hours at 16 degrees C and were afterwards cleaned with AMPure XP beads at a 1:1 ratio. The authors processed their data as follows. A modified Decombinator processed the demultiplexed FASTQ files and output V, J, insert and barcode information. Any sequence that shared a barcode yet differed from the dominant sequence was discarded as an error, and the number of original cDNA molecules was estimated by counting barcodes clustered at Levenshtein distance 3. Downstream analyses used R packages ineq, vegan, igraph and RCytoscape, with IMGT nomenclature and CDR3 definitions. The authors computed V gene usage over distinct sequences and counted each TCR a single time to avoid skew from clonal expansion. Whenever two unique CDR3 amino acid sequences within a donor differed by a single Levenshtein edit, similarity networks linked them. Published HIV-specific CDR3s (about 100 alpha, 600 to 800 beta) and CMV-specific CDR3s (around 13 alpha, over 200 beta) were assembled and queried against the repertoires. Lower sequence numbers were not the cause of the decreased diversity in patients, as random subsampling to size-matched repertoires showed. Starting from the raw public reads, TCRdb applied fastp trimming at Q25, assembled clones with MiXCR and retained in-frame beta chains. Merged by CDR3 protein, the rows form single entries marked with the most common genes and DNA. TCRdb, not the authors, supplied the V and J calls. The sample contains some 25,000 distinct CDR3 sequences, under 9.5% of them found a single time. The top ten clonotypes cover under 5% of the sample.

What the study reported, not specific to this receptor: Alpha-beta chain pairing was not determined in the samples. A major limit on how widely the findings apply, in the view of the authors, was that only sixteen HIV-infected individuals were processed. Mean usage differed significantly between HIV-infected patients and controls for eight alpha and eight beta V genes. Unequal numbers of distinct sequences between patients and controls complicated comparisons, and size-matching overweighted rare events from HIV-infected data. HLA typing of donors was not performed in the study. MAIT cell alpha-chain CDR3s were present at high frequency in healthy controls but severely depleted in HIV+ repertoires. In size-matched repertoire data, the apparent post-therapy recovery of the Gini index in HIV-infected patients was not replicated. Roughly threefold more distinct CDR3s and higher Shannon diversity were observed in healthy control repertoires than in untreated HIV+ repertoires. The observed differences in diversity were not explained by the slight differences in age and sex profiles between the study cohorts. Most CMV-associated CDR3s became more frequent during therapy, although their change was not significant, whereas HIV-associated CDR3s showed a significant decrease in frequency. Healthy controls shared more CDR3s between individuals than HIV+ patients, by Jaccard index and by count of highly shared sequences. Sequencing depth was restricted by the use of whole blood, which also prevented the dynamics of distinct T-cell subpopulations from being separated. Oligoclonality may be reflected in the significantly higher mean Gini indices of HIV-infected repertoires compared with controls.

The CDR3 sequence holds 9 residues, the cysteine and phenylalanine included. This entry keeps only the CDR3 DNA: 27 bases, framed from base 1. V loses 6 bases of germline sequence and J loses 15 bases, and the interval between the two ends is 12 bases. CDR1 is given as DFQATT and CDR2 as SNEGSKA, both from the germline V gene (reference sequence). The sequenced sample was blood. The sequence links TRBV20-1 to TRBJ2-1; the D gene cannot be named for sure. The TCR comes from an adult in good health. DNA sequence: TGCAGTGCGGATCACCTGGGGTTCTTC. Translated, this gives CSADHLGFF.